This T cell receptor beta chain came from a study of blood T cells in healthy people across ages. At least ten counts were recorded for this clonotype. PCR was performed a second time for 7 to 11 cycles using a sample-barcoded 5' primer and a J-beta primer mix. TCRdb redid the calling of the 5' RACE reads with MiXCR, one entry per CDR3 protein. The profile shows 550,000 to 800,000 distinct CDR3 sequences, under 25% of them singletons. This TCR was sampled from a man between 65 and 80 years old in good health. The sample consisted of blood.

DNA of the CDR3: TGCGCCAGCAGCTTGTTCGGGGGACAGGGAGGCGAGCAGTACTTC. It codes for CASSLFGGQGGEQYF. This rearrangement joins TRBV5-1 to TRBJ2-7; 9 positions match TRBD1. V lost 1 base, J lost 6 bases, and 8 bases stayed unmatched. The germline V gene encodes CDR1 SGHRS and CDR2 YFSETQ. The CDR3 covers 15 residues. The whole variable domain, filled in from reference TRBV5-1 and TRBJ2-7, reads KAGVTQTPRYLIKTRGQQVTLSCSPISGHRSVSWYQQTPGQGLQFLFEYFSETQRNKGNFPGRFSGRQFSNSRSEMNVSTLELGDSALYLCASSLFGGQGGEQYFGPGTRLTVT.